The 28 T cell receptor beta chains below come from one sample, sequenced in a study of molecular identifiers for immune sequencing clone quantification. One entry per CDR3 protein results from TCRdb running MiXCR on the PCR reads. The data contain about 320,000 distinct CDR3 sequences, 20% to 25% of them singletons. Source material: naive CD8+ T cells from blood, with Jurkat cell RNA spiked in. Regarding subset: FACS-sorted CD8+CD4-CCR7+CD45RA+ naive T cells. These receptors were obtained from a human donor in good health. Some libraries in this study had Jurkat cell RNA spiked in.

Ten or more counts support this clonotype. This rearrangement joins TRBV12-3 or TRBV12-4 to TRBJ1-5; the match to TRBD1 covers 8 bases. V shed 3 bases and J 4 bases; nucleotides not matched to a gene: 2. This CDR3 region has 14 residues. Here the CDR3 DNA reads TGTGCCAGCAGTTTGAACAGGGGGAATCAGCCCCAGCATTTT. Translated: CASSLNRGNQPQHF.

This clonotype has at least ten counts. The chain employs TRBV29-1 and TRBJ2-1; 14 bases match TRBD2. The trim removed 6 bases at V and 9 bases at J, leaving 10 bases unmatched. Germline assignment: CDR1 SQVTM and CDR2 ANQGSEA. The CDR3 runs to 15 residues. The chain's CDR3 is CSVAAGLAGGSEQFF. The CDR3 nucleotides read TGCAGCGTAGCCGCTGGACTAGCGGGGGGTAGTGAGCAGTTCTTC.

The chain has TRBV20-1 and TRBJ2-7; 7 bases fit TRBD2. Germline CDR1 DFQATT, CDR2 SNEGSKA (reference sequence). The V gene end was trimmed by 7 bases and the J gene end by 1 base; junction bases not matched to a gene: 4. CDR3 length equals 12 residues. The CDR3 loop is CSVREVSYEQYF. The CDR3 DNA follows: TGCAGTGTACGGGAGGTGTCCTACGAGCAGTACTTC.

In this sample, this clonotype turned up once. This chain connects TRBV7-2 to TRBJ2-7; no firm D call. The V end lost 5 bases, the J end lost 6 bases, and 20 bases lay between the germline ends. Germline CDR1 reads SGHTA; CDR2 reads FQGNSA. The CDR3 sequence is 15 residues long. CDR3 amino acids: CASSATRSSPIEQYF. CDR3 bases: TGTGCCAGCAGCGCGACACGATCATCCCCCATCGAGCAGTACTTC.

Comment on this clonotype: This sequence may be a read error, since a much larger clone differs from it by one base. The V and J genes are TRBV7-9 and TRBJ2-2; D is undetermined. V shed 10 bases and J shed 4 bases, with 19 bases lying between them. The V gene's germline CDR1 is SEHNR and CDR2 FQNEAQ (reference sequence). The CDR3 has 15 amino acids. The CDR3: CATSPQEWTTGELFF. CDR3 nucleotides: TGTGCCACCTCCCCCCAGGAGTGGACCACCGGGGAGCTGTTTTTT.

The chain is built from TRBV28 and TRBJ2-3; a possible D gene is TRBD2 (6 bases). The CDR3 length is 15 residues. Germline CDR1 is MDHEN and CDR2 is SYDVKM. Trimming cost V 6 bases and J 6 bases, with 19 bases left between them. The CDR3 coding sequence is TGTGCCAGCAGAGCCAGGGACTTGGTGAGGGATACGCAGTATTTT. It specifies CASRARDLVRDTQYF.

With respect to this clonotype: A much more abundant neighbour one base away suggests this may be a read error. The chain couples TRBV28 to TRBJ2-3, with a weak D call TRBD2 (6 bases). CDR1 and CDR2 (germline): MDHEN, SYDVKM. There are 15 residues in the CDR3. The CDR3 DNA reads TGTGCCAACACCCCGGGGGTCTTAGGCACAGATACGCGGTATTTT. Protein sequence: CANTPGVLGTDTRYF.

This clonotype has a count of ten or more. The chain uses TRBV27 and TRBJ1-1, with unresolved D. CDR1 and CDR2 from the germline V gene are MNHEY and SMNVEV (reference sequence). The CDR3 is made up of 11 amino acids. Trimming cost V 8 bases and J 3 bases, with 7 bases left between them. The CDR3 sequence: CASPEYTEAFF. DNA of the CDR3: TGTGCCAGCCCTGAATACACTGAAGCTTTCTTT.

Many counts were recorded for this clonotype. The chain uses TRBV6-6 and TRBJ2-3; D remains unclear. Per germline, CDR1 MNHNY and CDR2 SVGAGI (reference sequence). V was clipped by 7 bases and J by 0 bases, with 14 bases between them. This CDR3 spans 15 amino acids. The CDR3 DNA sequence: TGTGCCAGCACCCACTGGGTTGCTAGCACAGATACGCAGTATTTT. It specifies CASTHWVASTDTQYF.

As regards this clonotype: Given a much more abundant clone one base away, this may be a read error. The J gene is TRBJ1-1, the V gene TRBV4-1; the D gene is possibly TRBD1 (6 bases). V lost 5 bases to trimming and J lost 4 bases, with 17 bases between them. This CDR3 is built from 15 residues. Per the germline V gene, CDR1 is MGHRA and CDR2 is YSYEKL. CDR3 nucleotides: TGCGCCAGCAGCTTCGACCTCAGGGGTGGCACTGAAGCTTTCTTT. Its protein product is CASSFDLRGGTEAFF.

This clonotype was counted ten times or more. This chain links TRBV29-1 with TRBJ1-1, with TRBD1 matching over 8 bases. V lost 0 bases and J lost 5; bases outside the gene matches: 5. The CDR3 is 14 residues long. Germline lookup yields CDR1 SQVTM and CDR2 ANQGSEA. The chain's CDR3 is CSVEDLTGGTEAFF. The CDR3 nucleotides read TGCAGCGTTGAAGATCTAACAGGGGGGACTGAAGCTTTCTTT.

This clonotype was observed many times. The chain employs TRBV7-2 and TRBJ2-1; TRBD2 aligns across 13 bases. The CDR3 consists of 17 residues. With V trimmed by 5 bases and J by 3 bases, 7 bases remained unmatched. Germline loops: CDR1 SGHTA, CDR2 FQGNSA. The CDR3 coding sequence is TGTGCCAGCAGCGAAGGACTAGCGGGAGTCATCTACAATGAGCAGTTCTTC. Amino acids: CASSEGLAGVIYNEQFF.

Worth noting for this clonotype: A read error may explain this, as a much larger clone is one base away. This chain joins TRBV5-6 and TRBJ2-7; D is ambiguous. Germline V gene lookup returns CDR1 SGHDT and CDR2 YYEEEE. CDR3 length: 16 amino acids. As DNA, the CDR3 is TGTGCCGGCAGCTTGGGTACCTACCTGGGGACCTACGAGCAGTACTTC. Encoded protein: CAGSLGTYLGTYEQYF.

This clonotype has a count of ten or more. CDR3 nucleotide sequence: TGTGCCAGCAGCTTAGTTGGCTACACCGGGGAGCTGTTTTTT. This sequence encodes CASSLVGYTGELFF. The chain uses TRBV7-9 and TRBJ2-2; D is ambiguous. The CDR3 extends over 14 amino acids. V lost 1 base and J 3 bases, leaving 6 bases between the germline ends. Per germline, CDR1 SEHNR and CDR2 FQNEAQ (reference sequence).

The chain links TRBV28 to TRBJ2-7, with 9 positions matching TRBD2. The V gene end was trimmed by 8 bases and the J gene end by 3 bases; junction bases not matched to a gene: 14. The CDR3 consists of 16 residues. The germline gives CDR1 MDHEN, CDR2 SYDVKM. DNA for the CDR3: TGTGCCAGCGGTCACACCCCGACTAGCGGAGACTACGAGCAGTACTTC. It is translated as CASGHTPTSGDYEQYF.

Details on this clonotype: This likely comes from a read error, as the CDR3 has no conserved phenylalanine or tryptophan at its end. This sequence joins TRBV2 and TRBJ1-2, with 11 bases matching TRBD1. The junction had 7 bases not matched to a gene; V was cut back by 4 bases and J by 3 bases. The V gene's germline CDR1 is SNHLY and CDR2 FYNNEI. The CDR3 spans 16 residues. The CDR3 protein is CASSGHRDRGDYGYTV. The CDR3 DNA is TGTGCCAGCAGTGGCCACCGGGACAGGGGGGACTATGGCTACACCGTC.

As concerns this clonotype: This may arise from a read error, as a much more abundant clone is one base away. This sequence joins TRBV5-1 and TRBJ1-4; possibly TRBD1 for D (6 bases). The CDR3 consists of 15 residues. Germline assignment: CDR1 SGHRS and CDR2 YFSETQ. This CDR3 is CASSLVGATNEKLVF. CDR3 nucleotides: TGCGCCAGCAGCTTGGTGGGGGCAACTAATGAAAAACTGGTTTTT. The complete variable domain, with remaining parts taken from reference TRBV5-1 and TRBJ1-4, reads KAGVTQTPRYLIKTRGQQVTLSCSPISGHRSVSWYQQTPGQGLQFLFEYFSETQRNKGNFPGRFSGRQFSNSRSEMNVSTLELGDSALYLCASSLVGATNEKLVFGSGTQLSVL.

This clonotype has at least ten counts. In this CDR3 the conserved last residue, phenylalanine or tryptophan, is missing, so a read error is likely. The chain has TRBV4-3 and TRBJ1-1; TRBD1 matches 7 bases. The J segment lost 3 bases and the V segment lost 5 bases, leaving 12 bases of the junction unmatched. The CDR3 consists of 16 residues. CDR1 is LGHNA and CDR2 is YSLEER in the germline V gene. CDR3 amino acids: CASSKQGRFIDTEAFS. The CDR3, as DNA: TGCGCCAGCAGCAAACAGGGGCGGTTTATCGACACTGAAGCTTTCTCT.

There are many counts of this clonotype. Written as DNA, the CDR3 is TGCAGCGTTGGGACAGATAATGAAAAACTGTTTTTT. Translated: CSVGTDNEKLFF. The gene calls are TRBV29-1 and TRBJ1-4, with D maybe TRBD1 (6 bases). There are 12 residues in the CDR3. Trimming removed 4 bases from V and 4 bases from J, with 7 bases in between. Germline CDR1 and CDR2: SQVTM and ANQGSEA.

This chain joins TRBV12-3 or TRBV12-4 and TRBJ2-3; 8 nucleotides agree with TRBD2. CDR3 length: 15 amino acids. The V segment lost 1 base and the J segment 4 bases; nucleotides outside the gene matches: 4. This CDR3 reads CASSLVSGAADTQYF. The CDR3 region has the DNA TGTGCCAGCAGTTTAGTTAGCGGGGCTGCAGATACGCAGTATTTT.

Only a few counts were recorded for this clonotype. The chain has TRBV19 and TRBJ2-3; no firm D call. CDR3 size: 15 residues. Germline V gene data show CDR1 as LNHDA and CDR2 as SQIVND (reference sequence). The V end lost 3 bases, the J end lost 0 bases, and 10 bases lay between the germline ends. CDR3 nucleotides: TGTGCCAGTAGTATCGAGGCAAGAAGCACAGATACGCAGTATTTT. Amino acid sequence: CASSIEARSTDTQYF.

This clonotype has a handful of counts. The rearrangement links TRBV5-1 to TRBJ1-1; 8 nucleotides line up with TRBD1. Germline V gene data show CDR1 as SGHRS and CDR2 as YFSETQ. This CDR3 comprises 13 residues. Trimming at V came to 2 bases and at J to 7 bases, leaving 4 bases not matched to a gene. CDR3 loop: CASSFQGADEAFF. The CDR3 DNA sequence: TGCGCCAGCAGCTTCCAGGGGGCTGATGAAGCTTTCTTT.

J is TRBJ2-7 and V is TRBV4-3; possibly TRBD2 for D (5 bases). This CDR3 has 14 residues. V lost 0 bases, J lost 1 base, and 7 bases lay in between. Germline V gives CDR1 LGHNA, CDR2 YSLEER. In DNA form, the CDR3 reads TGCGCCAGCAGCCAAGAGAGGACTTCCTACGAGCAGTACTTC. Amino acids: CASSQERTSYEQYF.

This clonotype was counted a few times. This sequence joins TRBV30 and TRBJ2-7; TRBD2 matches 8 bases. The CDR3 totals 14 residues. V was clipped by 4 bases and J by 0 bases; unmatched bases: 5. Germline CDR1 is GTSNPN and CDR2 is SVGIG (reference sequence). In DNA, the CDR3 is TGTGCCTGGAACGGCGGGGGGAGCTCCTACGAGCAGTACTTC. Translation gives CAWNGGGSSYEQYF.

This clonotype was found many times. The V gene is TRBV7-9, the J gene TRBJ1-1; 7 nucleotides align to TRBD1. Germline V gene sequence: CDR1 SEHNR, CDR2 FQNEAQ (reference sequence). The CDR3 runs 15 residues. The J segment lost 4 bases and the V segment lost 2 bases, leaving 7 bases of the junction unmatched. The CDR3 nucleotides read TGTGCCAGCAGCTTAACAGGGGCAAGTGGCACTGAAGCTTTCTTT. It specifies CASSLTGASGTEAFF.

This sequence joins TRBV4-1 and TRBJ2-3, with 12 bases lining up with TRBD1. Trimming cost V 3 bases and J 4 bases; bases outside gene matches: 5. CDR3 length: 16 residues. The germline V gene has CDR1 MGHRA and CDR2 YSYEKL. The CDR3 loop is CASSHPGQGASDTQYF. The CDR3 region has the DNA TGCGCCAGCAGCCACCCGGGACAGGGGGCTTCAGATACGCAGTATTTT.

This clonotype was counted at least ten times. This rearrangement joins TRBV30 to TRBJ2-1; D is uncertain. The germline V gene encodes CDR1 GTSNPN and CDR2 SVGIG (reference sequence). Trimming removed 3 bases from V and 0 bases from J, with 6 bases in between. The CDR3 sequence is 13 residues long. The CDR3 DNA sequence: TGTGCCTGGAGGCCACTCTCCTACAATGAGCAGTTCTTC. It codes for CAWRPLSYNEQFF.

This clonotype has at least ten counts. The V gene is TRBV7-9, the J gene TRBJ1-1; D not certain. Germline V gene lookup returns CDR1 SEHNR and CDR2 FQNEAQ (reference sequence). The CDR3 has 13 residues. V lost 4 bases to trimming and J lost 4 bases, with 10 bases between them. CDR3 residues: CASSSPLGTEAFF. The DNA for the CDR3 is TGTGCCAGCAGCTCGCCCTTGGGCACTGAAGCTTTCTTT.